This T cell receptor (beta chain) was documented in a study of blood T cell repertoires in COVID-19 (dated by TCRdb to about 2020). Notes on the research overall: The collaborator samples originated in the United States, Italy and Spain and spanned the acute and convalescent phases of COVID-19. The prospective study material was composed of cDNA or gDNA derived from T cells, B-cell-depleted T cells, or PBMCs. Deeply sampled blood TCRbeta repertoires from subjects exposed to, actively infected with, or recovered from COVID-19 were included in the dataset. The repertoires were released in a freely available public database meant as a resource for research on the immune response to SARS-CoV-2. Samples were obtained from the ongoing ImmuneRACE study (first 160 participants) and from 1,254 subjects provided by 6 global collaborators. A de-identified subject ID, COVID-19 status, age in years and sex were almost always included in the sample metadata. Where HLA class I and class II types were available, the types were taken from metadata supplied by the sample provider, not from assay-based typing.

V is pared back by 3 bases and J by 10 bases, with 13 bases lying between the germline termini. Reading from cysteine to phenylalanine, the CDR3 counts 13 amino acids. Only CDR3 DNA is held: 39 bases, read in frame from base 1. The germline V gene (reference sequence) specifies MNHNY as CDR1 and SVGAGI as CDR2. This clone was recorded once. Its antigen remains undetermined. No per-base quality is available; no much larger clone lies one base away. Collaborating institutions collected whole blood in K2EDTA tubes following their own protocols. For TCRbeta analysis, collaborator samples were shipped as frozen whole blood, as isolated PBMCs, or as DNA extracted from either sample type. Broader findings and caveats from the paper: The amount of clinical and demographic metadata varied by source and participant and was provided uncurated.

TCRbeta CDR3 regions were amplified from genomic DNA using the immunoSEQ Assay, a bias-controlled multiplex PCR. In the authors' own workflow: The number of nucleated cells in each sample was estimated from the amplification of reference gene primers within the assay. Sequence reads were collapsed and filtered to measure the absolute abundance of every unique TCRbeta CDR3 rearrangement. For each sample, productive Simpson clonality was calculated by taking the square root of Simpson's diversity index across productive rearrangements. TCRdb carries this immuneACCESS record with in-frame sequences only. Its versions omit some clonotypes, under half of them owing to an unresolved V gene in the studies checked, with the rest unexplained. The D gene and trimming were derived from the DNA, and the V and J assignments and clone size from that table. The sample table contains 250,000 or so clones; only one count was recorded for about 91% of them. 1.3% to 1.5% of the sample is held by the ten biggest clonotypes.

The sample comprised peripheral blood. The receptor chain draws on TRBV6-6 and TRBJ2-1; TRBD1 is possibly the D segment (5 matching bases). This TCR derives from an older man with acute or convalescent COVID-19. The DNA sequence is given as TGTGCCAGCAGTTATACCGCAACAGGCGAGCAGTTCTTC. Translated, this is CASSYTATGEQFF.